This TCR beta chain was obtained from a study of CD8 T cells in ankylosing spondylitis. Regarding the study as a whole: Blood from ankylosing spondylitis patients appeared to carry a characteristic eight-variant TCR beta motif. Significant enrichment of disease-linked clones was reported in matched ankylosing spondylitis synovial fluid. The authors found the disease-linked clones to be CD8+ and relatively rare in peripheral blood. Existing reports had already noted some motif variants in reactive arthritis synovial fluid and blood.

Germline V gene sequence: CDR1 MNHEY, CDR2 SVGEGT. This CDR3 has 15 amino acids. V lost 6 bases and J lost 1; bases outside the gene matches: 7. Concerning this clonotype: Its antigen is unknown.

Scientists made TCR beta libraries using quantitative 5'-RACE with molecular barcodes. From the 5' RACE reads, TCRdb called clonotypes with MiXCR, one entry per CDR3 protein. The table has about 750,000 distinct CDR3 sequences, around 19% seen once; the top ten hold approximately 18%. Material for sequencing was blood, either unsorted or a sorted T cell fraction (not recorded which). This TCR was recovered from a male donor with ankylosing spondylitis. The rearrangement joins TRBV6-2 or TRBV6-3 to TRBJ1-1; TRBD1 matches at 8 bases. CDR3 protein: CASRAGGLENTEAFF. CDR3 DNA: TGTGCCAGCAGGGCAGGGGGCTTGGAGAACACTGAAGCTTTCTTT.